Here is one TCR beta chain with its context. The CDR3 extends over 19 amino acids. Germline CDR1 reads SNHLY; CDR2 reads FYNNEI. Unmatched junction bases numbered 13, after V lost 8 bases and J lost 2 bases. Allocation to cohorts depended on clinical history reported by the participants. Repertoires were generated with immunoSEQ multiplex PCR, while TCRdb's copy carries only in-frame clones and drops some. The table records over 150,000 clones, approximately 89% of them present only once. This entry belongs to a study of blood T cell repertoires in COVID-19. The sequence came from a man in his forties or fifties who had recovered from COVID-19. The V gene is TRBV2, the J gene TRBJ2-6, with 12 nucleotides matching TRBD1. Sample: PBMCs or T cells enriched from blood (not recorded which). CDR3 region: CASGAAPGQGAPGANVLTF. Written as DNA, the CDR3 is TGTGCCAGCGGAGCCGCCCCGGGACAGGGGGCGCCTGGGGCCAACGTCCTGACTTTC.